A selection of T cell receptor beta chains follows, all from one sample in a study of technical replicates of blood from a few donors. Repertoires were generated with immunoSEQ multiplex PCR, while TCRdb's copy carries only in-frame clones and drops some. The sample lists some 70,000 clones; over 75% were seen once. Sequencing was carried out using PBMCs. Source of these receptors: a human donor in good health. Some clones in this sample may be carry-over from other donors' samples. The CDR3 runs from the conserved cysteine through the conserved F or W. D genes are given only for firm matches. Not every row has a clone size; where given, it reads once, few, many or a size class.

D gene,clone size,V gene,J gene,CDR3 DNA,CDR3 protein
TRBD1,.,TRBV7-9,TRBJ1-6,TGTGCCAGCAGCGGACAGGGAGGAGGCCTCCACTTT,CASSGQGGGLHF
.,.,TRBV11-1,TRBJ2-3,TGTGCCAGCAGCGGGGCCTGGCAGGGGTCGTATTTT,CASSGAWQGSYF
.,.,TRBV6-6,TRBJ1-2,TGTGCCAGCAGTTACTCTGTCAGGGCGGCCACCTTC,CASSYSVRAATF
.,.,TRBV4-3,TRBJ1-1,TGCGCCAGCAGCCAAGCACATCTTAACACTGAAGCTTTCTTT,CASSQAHLNTEAFF
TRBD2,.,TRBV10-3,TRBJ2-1,TGTGCCACCACTGGGACTAGCGGAAACAATGAGCAGTTCTTC,CATTGTSGNNEQFF
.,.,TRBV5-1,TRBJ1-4,TGCGCCAGCAGCCCAGGAGGGTATAAAAATGAAAAACTGTTTTTT,CASSPGGYKNEKLFF
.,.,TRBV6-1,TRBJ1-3,TGTGCCAGCTCTTCCACAGGATACGGAAACACCATATATTTT,CASSSTGYGNTIYF
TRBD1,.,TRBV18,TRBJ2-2,TGTGCCAGCTCACCAACGGGACAGAAGATAGCCGGGGAGCTGTTTTTT,CASSPTGQKIAGELFF
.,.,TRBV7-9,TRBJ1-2,TGTGCCAGCAGTGGCCCCGGGGTGAACAATGGCTACACCTTC,CASSGPGVNNGYTF
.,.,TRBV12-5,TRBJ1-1,TGTGCTAGTGGTCGTGACAGTTACACTGAAGCTTTCTTT,CASGRDSYTEAFF
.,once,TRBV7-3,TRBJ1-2,TGTGCCAGCAGCTCCCGGACAGATGGCTACACCTTC,CASSSRTDGYTF
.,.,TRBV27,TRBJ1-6,TGTGCCAGCAGGCGTCAGGGTAATTCACCCCTCCACTTT,CASRRQGNSPLHF
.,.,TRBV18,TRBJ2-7,TGTGCCAGCTCACCACGGGAGGCGAGCGAGCAGTACTTC,CASSPREASEQYF
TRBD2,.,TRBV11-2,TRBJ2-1,TGTGCCAGCAGCTTAAATAGCGGGGGCTCCTACAATGAGCAGTTCTTC,CASSLNSGGSYNEQFF
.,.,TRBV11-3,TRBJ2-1,TGTGCCAGCAGCTTAGGTGACAGGATCCATGAGCAGTTCTTC,CASSLGDRIHEQFF
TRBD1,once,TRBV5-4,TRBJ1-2,TGTGCCAGCAGCACGGACAGGGTTATTCGAGGCTACACCTTC,CASSTDRVIRGYTF
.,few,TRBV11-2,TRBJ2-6,TGTGCCAGCAGCTCCCCGGTCTGGGCCAACGTCCTGACTTTC,CASSSPVWANVLTF
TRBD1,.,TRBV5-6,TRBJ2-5,TGTGCCAGCAGCTTCACAGGGGTAGAGACCCAGTACTTC,CASSFTGVETQYF
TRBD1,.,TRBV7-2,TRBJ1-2,TGTGCCAGCAGCTTCGGGACAGCTACCACCTATGGCTACACCTTC,CASSFGTATTYGYTF
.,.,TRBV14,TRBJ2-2,TGTGCCAGCAGCCCCGCCACGGCGGGGGCACCGACCGGGGAGCTGTTTTTT,CASSPATAGAPTGELFF
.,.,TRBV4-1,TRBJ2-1,TGCGCCAGCTCGACCGGGGGTGAGCAGTTCTTC,CASSTGGEQFF
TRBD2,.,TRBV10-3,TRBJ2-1,TGTGCCATCAGTGAGTTGGCGGGAGGGAGCTCCTACAATGAGCAGTTCTTC,CAISELAGGSSYNEQFF
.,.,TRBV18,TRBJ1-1,TGTGCCAGCTCCCTCACTCCCCCGGGATCCATCACTGAAGCTTTCTTT,CASSLTPPGSITEAFF
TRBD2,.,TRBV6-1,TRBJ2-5,TGTGCCAGCAGGTTAGCGGGGGGCTCCAACGCGGCGAACTTC,CASRLAGGSNAANF
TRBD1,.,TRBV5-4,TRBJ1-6,TGTGCCAGCAGCTTGGACAGGGGGGGTAATTCACCCCTCCACTTT,CASSLDRGGNSPLHF
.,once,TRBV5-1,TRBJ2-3,TGCGCCAGCAGCTCGCGCTACACAGATACGCAGTATTTT,CASSSRYTDTQYF
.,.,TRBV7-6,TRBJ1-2,TGTGCCAGCAGCTTAGGACAGGACTATGGCTACACCTTC,CASSLGQDYGYTF
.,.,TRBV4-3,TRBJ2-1,TGCGCCAGCAGCCTGAGAGGCGGGCGCCCGGCCTACAATGAGCAGTTCTTC,CASSLRGGRPAYNEQFF
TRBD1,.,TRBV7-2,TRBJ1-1,TGTGCCAGCAGCCCCCGACAGGGGATGTGGACTGAAGCTTTCTTT,CASSPRQGMWTEAFF
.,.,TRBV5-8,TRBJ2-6,TGTGCCAGCAGCTTGGAGGGCAGGGTGGATTGGGCCAACGTCCTGACTTTC,CASSLEGRVDWANVLTF
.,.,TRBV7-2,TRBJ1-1,TGTGCCAGCAGTCAAGACAGAATGAACACTGAAGCTTTCTTT,CASSQDRMNTEAFF
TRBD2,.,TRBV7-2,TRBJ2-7,TGTGCCAGCAGCTTATTACGTGGACTAGCGGGAGGGCCTGGCTACGAGCAGTACTTC,CASSLLRGLAGGPGYEQYF
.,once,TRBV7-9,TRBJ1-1,TGTGCCAGCAGCTTAGCCCAGGGCCTGAACACTGAAGCTTTCTTT,CASSLAQGLNTEAFF
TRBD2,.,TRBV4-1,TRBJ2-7,TGCGCCAGCAGCCTCCGGACTAGCGGGGGGATGAGCAATTACGAGCAGTACTTC,CASSLRTSGGMSNYEQYF
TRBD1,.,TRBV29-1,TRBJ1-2,TGCAGCGTTGTTCCCGGGACAGGGGTTGGCTACACCTTC,CSVVPGTGVGYTF
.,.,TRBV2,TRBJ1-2,TGTGCCAGCAGTGAACGAGGATATGGCTACACCTTC,CASSERGYGYTF
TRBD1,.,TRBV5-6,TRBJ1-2,TGTGCCAGCAGACCCGGGACAGGTGTTAACTATGGCTACACCTTC,CASRPGTGVNYGYTF
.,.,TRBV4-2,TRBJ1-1,TGTGCCAGCAGCCAAGATCCCGGGGGGAGCACTGAAGCTTTCTTT,CASSQDPGGSTEAFF
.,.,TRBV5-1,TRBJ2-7,TGCGCCAGCAGCCGCGAGGGATCGGGATCCTACGAGCAGTACTTC,CASSREGSGSYEQYF
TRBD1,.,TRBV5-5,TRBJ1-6,TGTGCCAACCAGGGGGTTGTCAGGTCACCCCTCCACTTT,CANQGVVRSPLHF
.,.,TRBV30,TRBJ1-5,TGTGCCTGGAGGACAGATAGCAATCAGCCCCAGCATTTT,CAWRTDSNQPQHF
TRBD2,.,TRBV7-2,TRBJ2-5,TGTGCCAGCAGCTTAGTGGGACTAGCGGTCCAAGAGACCCAGTACTTC,CASSLVGLAVQETQYF
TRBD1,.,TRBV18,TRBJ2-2,TGTGCCAGCTCACCAAGGACAGGGGATAGCACCGGGGAGCTGTTTTTT,CASSPRTGDSTGELFF
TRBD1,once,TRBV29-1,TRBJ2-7,TGCAGCGTTGGACAGGGGGTATCCTACGAGCAGTACTTC,CSVGQGVSYEQYF
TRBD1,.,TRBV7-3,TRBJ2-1,TGTGCCAGCAGCTTGGGGGGACAGGCAAGCTCCTACAATGAGCAGTTCTTC,CASSLGGQASSYNEQFF
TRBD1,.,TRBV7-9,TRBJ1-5,TGTGCCAGCAGCTTAGCGCGACAGGGTAATCAGCCCCAGCATTTT,CASSLARQGNQPQHF
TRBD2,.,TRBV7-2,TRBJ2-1,TGTGCCAGCAGCCCTAACCGACTAGCGGGGAACAATGAGCAGTTCTTC,CASSPNRLAGNNEQFF
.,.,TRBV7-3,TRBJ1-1,TGTGCCAGCAGCTTATATGGGCGAGATGGAGCTTTCTTT,CASSLYGRDGAFF
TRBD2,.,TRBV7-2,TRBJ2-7,TGTGCCAGCAGCTTAGCGAGGTGGACTAGCGGGACAACCTACGAGCAGTACTTC,CASSLARWTSGTTYEQYF
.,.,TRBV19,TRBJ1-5,TGTGCCAGTAGTATCAGGGATGTGGGGCAGCCCCAGCATTTT,CASSIRDVGQPQHF